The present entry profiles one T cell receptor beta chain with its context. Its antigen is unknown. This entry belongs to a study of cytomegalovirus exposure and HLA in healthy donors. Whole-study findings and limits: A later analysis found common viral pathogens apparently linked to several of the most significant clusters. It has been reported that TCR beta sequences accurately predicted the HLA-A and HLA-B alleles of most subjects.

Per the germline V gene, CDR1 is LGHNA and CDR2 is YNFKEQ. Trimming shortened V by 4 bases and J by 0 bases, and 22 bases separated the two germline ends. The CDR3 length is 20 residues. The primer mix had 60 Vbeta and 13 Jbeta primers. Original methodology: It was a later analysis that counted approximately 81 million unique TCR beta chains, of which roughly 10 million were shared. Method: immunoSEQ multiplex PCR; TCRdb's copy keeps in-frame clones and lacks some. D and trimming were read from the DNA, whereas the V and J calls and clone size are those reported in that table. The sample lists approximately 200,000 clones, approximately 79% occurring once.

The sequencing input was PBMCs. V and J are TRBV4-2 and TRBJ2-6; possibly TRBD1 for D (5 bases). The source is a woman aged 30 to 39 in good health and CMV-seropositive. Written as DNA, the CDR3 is TGTGCCAGCAGCCCCTTGACAGCACAAACCTTATCCTCTGGGGCCAACGTCCTGACTTTC. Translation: CASSPLTAQTLSSGANVLTF.